This T cell receptor (beta chain) was obtained from a study of cytomegalovirus exposure and HLA in healthy donors. Study results and caveats: A later analysis reportedly found that, within productive TCRs, an Asian-associated ancestry cluster had fewer N-insertions than the mean observed across the approximately 700 donors. Among TCR beta chains, those listed as cytomegalovirus-associated numbered roughly 150. The likely origin of a cluster of highly shared sequence variants was a sequencing artifact.

This clone has more than one count but fewer than ten. Its target is unknown. PCR amplification relied on 60 Vbeta primers (plus 13 Jbeta primers). Measured with immunoSEQ multiplex PCR; TCRdb has only the in-frame clones, and not every one. The table records tens of thousands of clones, around 66% of them present only once. This receptor was obtained from a man between 18 and 35 years old in good health and CMV-seronegative. Sequenced: PBMCs.

The CDR3 DNA reads as TGTGCCAGCAGCTTCCTCGGGGGAGGGGATGAAAAACTGTTTTTT. Translation: CASSFLGGGDEKLFF. The chain carries TRBV7-9 and TRBJ1-4; a weak D match, TRBD1 (5 bases). Trimming stripped 3 bases from V and 6 bases from J, with 14 bases between. CDR3 length: 15 amino acids. Germline V gene lookup returns CDR1 SEHNR and CDR2 FQNEAQ (reference sequence).